This T cell receptor beta chain was recovered during a study of T cell responses to AZD1222 COVID-19 vaccine. Study results and caveats: Spike-specific TCR repertoires showed rising breadth and depth after two AZD1222 doses. Possibly, clonal diversity was underestimated; donors were largely white British and included more females. Unmutated variant regions reportedly attract nearly half of all spike-specific TCRs.

Here immunoSEQ multiplex PCR was the method, and the copy in TCRdb shows in-frame clones only, minus some. Among some 100,000 clones listed, approximately 89% were seen once. V lost 6 bases and J lost 7, with 6 bases in between. Germline V gives CDR1 SNHLY, CDR2 FYNNEI. This CDR3 comprises 10 residues. Pooling of second doses given at about 4 or about 12 weeks was done. A word on this clone: Its specificity is not known.

The material was peripheral blood, obtained 28 days after the second AZD1222 dose. The J gene is TRBJ1-1, the V gene TRBV2, with no clear D. This sequence was found in an adult who received the AZD1222 COVID-19 vaccine. CDR3 in amino acids: CASSYSEAFF. DNA of the CDR3: TGTGCCAGCAGCTACAGTGAAGCTTTCTTT.